This is a list of T cell receptor beta chains from one sample in a study of blood T cell repertoires in COVID-19. Generated by immunoSEQ multiplex PCR, the TCRdb table keeps only in-frame clones and is missing some. The data show around 55,000 clones, 70% to 90% seen once. Sequencing was performed on peripheral blood. These receptors all come from a human donor in a cohort sampled during active COVID-19. Each CDR3 is given with its conserved first and last residue. A D gene is named only where the DNA matches it firmly. The size entry is marked missing in some rows and otherwise reads once, few, many or a size class.

cdr3_aa cdr3_nt v_call cdr3_length d_call j_call clone_size
CASSETGYNQPQHF TGTGCCAGCAGTGAGACAGGGTACAATCAGCCCCAGCATTTT TRBV25-1 14 TRBD1 TRBJ1-5 once
CSVEDLGRVGYGYTF TGCAGCGTTGAAGATCTGGGCAGGGTGGGCTATGGCTACACCTTC TRBV29-1 15 . TRBJ1-2 .
CASSIGGTGALGQETQYF TGTGCCAGTAGTATCGGAGGGACAGGGGCGCTCGGGCAAGAGACCCAGTACTTC TRBV19 18 TRBD1 TRBJ2-5 .
CASSITSGRGNEQFF TGTGCCAGCAGTATAACTAGCGGGAGAGGCAATGAGCAGTTCTTC TRBV6-4 15 TRBD2 TRBJ2-1 .
CSVSTSGEQYF TGCAGCGTCTCCACATCCGGGGAGCAGTACTTC TRBV29-1 11 . TRBJ2-7 .
CSVVLVNNEQFF TGCAGCGTTGTCCTAGTGAACAATGAGCAGTTCTTC TRBV29-1 12 . TRBJ2-1 .
CSVTPTSVSTDTQYF TGCAGCGTTACCCCGACTAGCGTTAGCACAGATACGCAGTATTTT TRBV29-1 15 TRBD2 TRBJ2-3 .
CASSSHPSGRNEQFF TGTGCCAGCAGTTCCCATCCCAGCGGGAGGAATGAGCAGTTCTTC TRBV28 15 TRBD2 TRBJ2-1 .
CASSWSLVYEQYF TGTGCCAGCAGCTGGAGTCTGGTCTACGAGCAGTACTTC TRBV11-1 13 . TRBJ2-7 .
CASTPTSGSLEQYF TGTGCCAGCACCCCGACTAGCGGGAGTCTGGAGCAGTACTTC TRBV2 14 TRBD2 TRBJ2-7 once
CASSPLRAGGKNEQFF TGCGCCAGCAGCCCCTTGAGGGCGGGAGGAAAAAATGAGCAGTTCTTC TRBV5-1 16 TRBD2 TRBJ2-1 .
CASSPVLAGTGELFF TGTGCCAGCTCACCAGTACTAGCGGGCACCGGGGAGCTGTTTTTT TRBV18 15 TRBD2 TRBJ2-2 .
CAWSLAGAQATQYF TGTGCCTGGAGTTTAGCGGGAGCTCAGGCGACCCAGTACTTC TRBV30 14 TRBD2 TRBJ2-5 few
CASTKTGGDYGYTF TGTGCCAGCACAAAGACAGGGGGCGACTATGGCTACACCTTC TRBV28 14 TRBD1 TRBJ1-2 .
CASSRPSNPGLAGYEQYF TGTGCCAGCAGCCGACCTTCAAATCCGGGACTAGCGGGCTACGAGCAGTACTTC TRBV3-1/TRBV3-2 18 TRBD2 TRBJ2-7 .
CASRAGGITDTQYF TGTGCCAGCAGAGCGGGAGGAATTACAGATACGCAGTATTTT TRBV28 14 TRBD2 TRBJ2-3 .
CASSARLEAGTGELFF TGTGCCAGCAGCGCCAGGTTGGAAGCGGGCACCGGGGAGCTGTTTTTT TRBV9 16 . TRBJ2-2 .
CAWSAGAGGQETQYF TGTGCCTGGAGTGCAGGAGCGGGAGGCCAAGAGACCCAGTACTTC TRBV30 15 TRBD2 TRBJ2-5 .
CASSLRGDQPQHF TGTGCCAGCAGCTTACGGGGGGATCAGCCCCAGCATTTT TRBV7-9 13 . TRBJ1-5 .
CAWSFGTEAFF TGTGCCTGGAGTTTCGGCACTGAAGCTTTCTTT TRBV30 11 . TRBJ1-1 once
CATQDTYNSPLHF TGTGCCACCCAGGACACTTATAATTCACCCCTCCACTTT TRBV19 13 . TRBJ1-6 .
CAWGTAFQETQYF TGTGCCTGGGGGACAGCCTTCCAAGAGACCCAGTACTTC TRBV30 13 TRBD1 TRBJ2-5 .
CASCAGGTNSPLHF TGTGCCAGTTGCGCAGGGGGTACTAATTCACCCCTCCACTTT TRBV19 14 TRBD1 TRBJ1-6 once
CASSLPLNTEAFF TGTGCCAGCAGTTTACCTTTGAACACTGAAGCTTTCTTT TRBV28 13 . TRBJ1-1 .
CASSQKGRNTEAFF TGCGCCAGCAGCCAAAAAGGGAGAAACACTGAAGCTTTCTTT TRBV4-1 14 . TRBJ1-1 .
CASSGRIASGNEQFF TGTGCCAGCAGTGGTCGAATCGCTAGCGGAAATGAGCAGTTCTTC TRBV25-1 15 TRBD2 TRBJ2-1 .
CASSYRTDLDEQFF TGCGCCAGCAGCTACCGGACAGACCTTGATGAGCAGTTCTTC TRBV5-1 14 . TRBJ2-1 .
CASRIRTGGQARTDTQYF TGCGCCAGCAGGATACGGACAGGGGGGCAGGCTCGGACAGATACGCAGTATTTT TRBV10-2 18 TRBD1 TRBJ2-3 few
CATSPRFNEQFF TGTGCCACCAGCCCCCGTTTTAATGAGCAGTTCTTC TRBV15 12 . TRBJ2-1 .
CASSQTGVEGREFF TGCGCCAGCAGCCAAACCGGGGTGGAGGGTCGGGAGTTCTTC TRBV4-1 14 . TRBJ2-1 few
CASSHTGLGYGYTF TGTGCCAGCAGCCACACAGGTCTAGGCTATGGCTACACCTTC TRBV6-2/TRBV6-3 14 . TRBJ1-2 .
CASSLAGGGLRETQYF TGTGCCAGCAGCTTGGCTGGGGGCGGGTTGAGAGAGACCCAGTACTTC TRBV5-5 16 . TRBJ2-5 .
CASSLRLGDTEAFF TGTGCCAGCAGCCTCCGACTAGGGGACACTGAAGCTTTCTTT TRBV6-4 14 . TRBJ1-1 .
CASSPRGGRETQYF TGTGCCAGCTCACCCCGGGGGGGACGAGAGACCCAGTACTTC TRBV18 14 TRBD2 TRBJ2-5 few
CASSPRTGGFLSSPLHF TGTGCCAGCAGTCCCCGGACAGGGGGCTTCCTCAGTTCACCCCTCCACTTT TRBV27 17 TRBD1 TRBJ1-6 .
CASSLDGGGNQPQHF TGTGCCAGCAGCTTAGATGGGGGGGGCAATCAGCCCCAGCATTTT TRBV7-2 15 . TRBJ1-5 .
CASSYEGRAGANVLTF TGTGCCAGCAGTTACGAAGGCAGGGCTGGGGCCAACGTCCTGACTTTC TRBV6-5 16 . TRBJ2-6 .
CASSQAGGELFF TGCGCCAGCAGCCAAGCGGGCGGGGAGCTGTTTTTT TRBV4-3 12 . TRBJ2-2 .
CASSLTPGQGAQYF TGTGCCAGCAGTCTCACACCGGGACAGGGGGCACAGTACTTC TRBV6-6 14 TRBD1 TRBJ2-7 .
CASSLHGARGETQYF TGTGCCAGCAGCTTACACGGGGCCAGGGGCGAGACCCAGTACTTC TRBV11-2 15 . TRBJ2-5 .
CASSRLGQAYEQYF TGTGCCAGCAGTCGACTTGGACAGGCCTACGAGCAGTACTTC TRBV28 14 TRBD1 TRBJ2-7 .
CASRIEDTGELFF TGTGCCAGCAGGATAGAGGACACCGGGGAGCTGTTTTTT TRBV2 13 . TRBJ2-2 .
CASSLNPAGGLNEQFF TGTGCCAGCAGCTTAAATCCAGCGGGAGGGCTCAATGAGCAGTTCTTC TRBV7-3 16 TRBD2 TRBJ2-1 .
CASSGPGQGIWEYF TGTGCCAGCAGTGGGCCCGGACAGGGCATATGGGAGTACTTC TRBV28 14 TRBD1 TRBJ2-7 .
CASSLTGGVYEQYF TGCGCCAGCAGCTTGACAGGGGGCGTTTACGAGCAGTACTTC TRBV5-1 14 TRBD1 TRBJ2-7 .
CARRDNRFGGELFF TGTGCCAGGAGGGACAATCGGTTTGGCGGGGAGCTGTTTTTT TRBV19 14 . TRBJ2-2 .
CASSYSTPSGTSDTQYF TGTGCCAGCAGTTACTCGACCCCTAGCGGCACAAGCGATACGCAGTATTTT TRBV6-2/TRBV6-3 17 TRBD2 TRBJ2-3 .
CASSTPGTGGTGELFF TGTGCCAGCAGCACCCCCGGGACAGGGGGAACCGGGGAGCTGTTTTTT TRBV7-8 16 TRBD1 TRBJ2-2 .
CASSQDERESMYF TGTGCCAGCAGCCAAGATGAGCGGGAGTCGATGTACTTC TRBV5-4 13 TRBD2 TRBJ2-7 few
CASSPRRRVLTEAFF TGTGCCAGCAGCCCCCGCCGGAGGGTTCTCACTGAAGCTTTCTTT TRBV6-2/TRBV6-3 15 . TRBJ1-1 .
CASTRDWGSGEQFF TGTGCCAGCACCCGGGACTGGGGTTCTGGTGAGCAGTTCTTC TRBV18 14 . TRBJ2-1 once
CSVKHSHNEQFF TGCAGCGTTAAGCACAGTCACAATGAGCAGTTCTTC TRBV29-1 12 . TRBJ2-1 .
CASSQSTAGRLAGIYNEQFF TGTGCCAGCAGCCAATCAACCGCGGGGAGGCTAGCGGGGATATACAATGAGCAGTTCTTC TRBV3-1/TRBV3-2 20 TRBD2 TRBJ2-1 .
CASRTWRLGGYTF TGTGCCAGCAGGACCTGGAGGTTAGGGGGCTACACCTTC TRBV11-2 13 . TRBJ1-2 .
CASSQDSQETQYF TGTGCCAGCTCACAGGACAGCCAAGAGACCCAGTACTTC TRBV18 13 . TRBJ2-5 few
CATSARTSGNYNEQFF TGTGCCACCAGTGCCCGGACTAGCGGGAACTACAATGAGCAGTTCTTC TRBV24-1 16 TRBD2 TRBJ2-1 .
CASSVGLATGELFF TGTGCCAGCAGCGTAGGACTAGCGACCGGGGAGCTGTTTTTT TRBV9 14 TRBD2 TRBJ2-2 .
CASSPTGGVKDEQYF TGTGCCAGCAGTCCGACGGGGGGGGTCAAGGACGAGCAGTACTTC TRBV28 15 TRBD2 TRBJ2-7 .